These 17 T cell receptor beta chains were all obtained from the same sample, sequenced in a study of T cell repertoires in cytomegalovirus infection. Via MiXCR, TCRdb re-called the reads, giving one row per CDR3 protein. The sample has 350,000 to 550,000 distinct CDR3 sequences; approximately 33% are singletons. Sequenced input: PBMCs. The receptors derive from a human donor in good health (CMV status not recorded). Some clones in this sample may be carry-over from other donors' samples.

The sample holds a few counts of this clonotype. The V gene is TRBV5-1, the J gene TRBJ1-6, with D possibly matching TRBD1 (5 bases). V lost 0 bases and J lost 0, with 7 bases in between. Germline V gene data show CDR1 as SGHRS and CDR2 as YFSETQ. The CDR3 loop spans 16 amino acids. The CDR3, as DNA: TGCGCCAGCAGCTTGGGAGACAGCTCCTATAATTCACCCCTCCACTTT. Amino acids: CASSLGDSSYNSPLHF. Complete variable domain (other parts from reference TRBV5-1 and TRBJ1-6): KAGVTQTPRYLIKTRGQQVTLSCSPISGHRSVSWYQQTPGQGLQFLFEYFSETQRNKGNFPGRFSGRQFSNSRSEMNVSTLELGDSALYLCASSLGDSSYNSPLHFGNGTRLTVT.

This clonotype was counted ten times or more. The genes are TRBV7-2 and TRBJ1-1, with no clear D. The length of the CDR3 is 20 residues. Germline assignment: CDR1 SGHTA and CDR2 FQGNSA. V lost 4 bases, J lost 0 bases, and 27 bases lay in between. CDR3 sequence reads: CASSSTGNLGRLHMNTEAFF. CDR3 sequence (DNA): TGTGCCAGCAGCTCCACCGGGAACCTCGGGAGGCTTCACATGAACACTGAAGCTTTCTTT.

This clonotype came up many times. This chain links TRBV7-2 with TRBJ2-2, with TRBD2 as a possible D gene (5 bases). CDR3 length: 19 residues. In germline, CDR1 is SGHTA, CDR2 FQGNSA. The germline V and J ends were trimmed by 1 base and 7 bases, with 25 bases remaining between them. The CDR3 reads CASSLVAHFTGFTIGELFF. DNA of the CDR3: TGTGCCAGCAGCTTAGTTGCCCATTTCACGGGGTTCACCATCGGGGAGCTGTTTTTT.

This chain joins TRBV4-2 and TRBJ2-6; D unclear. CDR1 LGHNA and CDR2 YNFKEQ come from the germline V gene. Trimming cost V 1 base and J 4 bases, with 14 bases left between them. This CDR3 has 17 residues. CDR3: CASSQGAGSQGANVLTF. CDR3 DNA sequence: TGTGCCAGCAGCCAAGGGGCTGGCAGTCAAGGGGCCAACGTCCTGACTTTC.

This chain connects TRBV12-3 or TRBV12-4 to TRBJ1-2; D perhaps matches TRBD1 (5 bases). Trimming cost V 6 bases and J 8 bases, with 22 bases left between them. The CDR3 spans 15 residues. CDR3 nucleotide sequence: TGTGCCAGCAGCTTAATCCGGGACTCCGTCGGAGGCTACACCTTC. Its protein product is CASSLIRDSVGGYTF.

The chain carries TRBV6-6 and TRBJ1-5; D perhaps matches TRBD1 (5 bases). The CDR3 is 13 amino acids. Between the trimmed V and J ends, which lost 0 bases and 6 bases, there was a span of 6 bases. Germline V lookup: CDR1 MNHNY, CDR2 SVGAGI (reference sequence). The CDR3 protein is CASSYSGAQPQHF. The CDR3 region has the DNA TGTGCCAGCAGTTACTCTGGGGCTCAGCCCCAGCATTTT.

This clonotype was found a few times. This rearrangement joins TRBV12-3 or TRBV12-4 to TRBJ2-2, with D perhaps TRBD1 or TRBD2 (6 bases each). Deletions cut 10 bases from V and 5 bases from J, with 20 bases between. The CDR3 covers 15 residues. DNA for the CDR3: TGTGCCACCTCTGCCGTGGGGGGCGGTACCGGGGAGCTGTTTTTT. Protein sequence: CATSAVGGGTGELFF.

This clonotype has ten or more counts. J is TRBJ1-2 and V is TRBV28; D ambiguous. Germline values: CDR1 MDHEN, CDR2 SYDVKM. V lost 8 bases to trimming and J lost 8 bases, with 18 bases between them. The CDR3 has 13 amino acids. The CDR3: CASRGPPVSGYTF. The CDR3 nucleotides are TGTGCCAGCCGTGGACCCCCGGTGTCGGGCTACACCTTC.

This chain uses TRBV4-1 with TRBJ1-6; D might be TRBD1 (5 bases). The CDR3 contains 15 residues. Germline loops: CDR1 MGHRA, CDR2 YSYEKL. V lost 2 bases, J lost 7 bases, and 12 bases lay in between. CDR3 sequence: CASSQLQGDNSPLHF. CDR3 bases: TGCGCCAGCAGCCAACTGCAGGGCGACAATTCACCCCTCCACTTT.

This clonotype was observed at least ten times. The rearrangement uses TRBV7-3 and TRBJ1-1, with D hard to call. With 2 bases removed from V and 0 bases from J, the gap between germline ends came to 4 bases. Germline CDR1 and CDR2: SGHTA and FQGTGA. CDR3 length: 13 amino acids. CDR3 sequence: CASSLQLNTEAFF. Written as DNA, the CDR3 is TGTGCCAGCAGCTTACAGTTGAACACTGAAGCTTTCTTT.

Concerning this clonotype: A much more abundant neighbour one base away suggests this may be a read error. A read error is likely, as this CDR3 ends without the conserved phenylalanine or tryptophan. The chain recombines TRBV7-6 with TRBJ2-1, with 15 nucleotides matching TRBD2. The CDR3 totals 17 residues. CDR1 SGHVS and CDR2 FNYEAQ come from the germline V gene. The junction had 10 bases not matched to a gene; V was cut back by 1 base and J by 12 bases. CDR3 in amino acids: CASSLVGGLAGGTGQFL. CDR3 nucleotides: TGTGCCAGCAGCTTAGTAGGGGGACTAGCGGGGGGAACGGGGCAGTTCTTA.

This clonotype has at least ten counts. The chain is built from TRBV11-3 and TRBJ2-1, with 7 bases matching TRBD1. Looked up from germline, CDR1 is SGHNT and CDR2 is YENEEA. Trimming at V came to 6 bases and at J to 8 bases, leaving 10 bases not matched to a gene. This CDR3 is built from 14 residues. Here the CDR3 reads CASSRTGFNDEQFF. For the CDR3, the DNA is TGTGCCAGCAGTCGGACAGGCTTTAATGATGAGCAGTTCTTC.

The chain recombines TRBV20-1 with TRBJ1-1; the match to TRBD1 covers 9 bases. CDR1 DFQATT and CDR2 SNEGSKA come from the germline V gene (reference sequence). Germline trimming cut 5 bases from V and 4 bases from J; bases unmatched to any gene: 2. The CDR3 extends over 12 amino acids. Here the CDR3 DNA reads TGCAGTGCTCGGGACAGGGTCACTGAAGCTTTCTTT. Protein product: CSARDRVTEAFF.

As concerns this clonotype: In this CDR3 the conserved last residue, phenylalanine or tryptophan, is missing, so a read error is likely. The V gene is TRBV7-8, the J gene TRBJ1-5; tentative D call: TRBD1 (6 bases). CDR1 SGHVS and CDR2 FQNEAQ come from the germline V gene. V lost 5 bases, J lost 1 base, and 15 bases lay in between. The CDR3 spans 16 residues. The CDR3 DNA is TGTGCCAGCAGCCCACCAGGACAGTCGAGCAATCAGCCCCAGCATTGT. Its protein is CASSPPGQSSNQPQHC.

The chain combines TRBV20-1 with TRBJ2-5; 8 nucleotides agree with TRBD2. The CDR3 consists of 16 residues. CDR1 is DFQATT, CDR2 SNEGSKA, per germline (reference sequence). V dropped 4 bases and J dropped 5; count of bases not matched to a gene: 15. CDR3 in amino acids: CSANYLGGGPSETQYF. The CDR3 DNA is TGCAGTGCTAATTACCTAGGCGGGGGGCCGAGTGAGACCCAGTACTTC.

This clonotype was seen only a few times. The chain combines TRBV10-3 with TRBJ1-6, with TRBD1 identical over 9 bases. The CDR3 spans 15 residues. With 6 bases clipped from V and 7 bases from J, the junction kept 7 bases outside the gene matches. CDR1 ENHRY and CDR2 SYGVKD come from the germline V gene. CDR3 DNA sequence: TGTGCCATCAGCGACCGGACAGGGGAGAATTCACCCCTCCACTTT. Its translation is CAISDRTGENSPLHF.

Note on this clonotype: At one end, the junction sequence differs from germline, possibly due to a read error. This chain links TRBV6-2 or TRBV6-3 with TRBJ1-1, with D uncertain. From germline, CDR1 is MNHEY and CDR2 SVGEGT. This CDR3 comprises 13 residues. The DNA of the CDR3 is TGTGCCAGCAGTTCAAGCGGCTGGACTGAAGCTTCCTTT. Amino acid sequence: CASSSSGWTEASF.